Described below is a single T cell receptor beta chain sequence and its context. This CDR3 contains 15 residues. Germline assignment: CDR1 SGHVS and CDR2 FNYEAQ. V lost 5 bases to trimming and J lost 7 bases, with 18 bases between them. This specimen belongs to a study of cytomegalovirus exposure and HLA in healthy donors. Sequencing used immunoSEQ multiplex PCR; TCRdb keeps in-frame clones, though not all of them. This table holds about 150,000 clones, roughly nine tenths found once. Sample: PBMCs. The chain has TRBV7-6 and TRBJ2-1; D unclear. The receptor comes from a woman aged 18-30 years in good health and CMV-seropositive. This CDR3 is CASSRVFNRNNEQFF. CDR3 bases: TGTGCCAGCAGCCGAGTGTTTAATCGTAATAATGAGCAGTTCTTC.